The 21 T cell receptor beta chains given below trace back to one sample, sequenced in a study of T cell changes during pregnancy in multiple sclerosis. Only in-frame clones appear in the TCRdb table, and some are missing; sequencing was by immunoSEQ multiplex PCR. The table includes roughly 80,000 clones, about 92% detected once. This sample comprised peripheral blood, obtained after pregnancy. These receptor sequences come from a female donor in good health, enrolled as a control in a pregnancy study.

The chain links TRBV2 to TRBJ2-6; no firm D call. The germline V and J ends were trimmed by 4 bases and 1 base, with 5 bases remaining between them. This CDR3 spans 14 amino acids. Germline V CDR1 and CDR2: SNHLY, FYNNEI. In nucleotides, the CDR3 is TGTGCCAGCAGTGGGCCGTCTGGGGCCAACGTCCTGACTTTC. It encodes CASSGPSGANVLTF.

This chain links TRBV2 with TRBJ1-1; D unclear. CDR3 length equals 15 residues. V gave up 2 bases and J gave up 6 bases, with 16 bases separating them. The V gene's germline CDR1 is SNHLY and CDR2 FYNNEI. For the CDR3, the DNA is TGTGCCAGCAGTGAACGATCGGTGGTTTCCCCTGAAGCTTTCTTT. Translation gives CASSERSVVSPEAFF.

The chain has TRBV5-6 and TRBJ2-2; D is perhaps TRBD1 (6 bases). The CDR3 contains 14 residues. V lost 8 bases to trimming and J lost 4 bases, with 15 bases between them. Germline CDR1 SGHDT, CDR2 YYEEEE. The CDR3, as DNA: TGTGCCAGTCAAACAGGGTTTGGCACCGGGGAGCTGTTTTTT. Amino acids: CASQTGFGTGELFF. Combining the CDR3 with reference TRBV5-6 and TRBJ2-2 gives the whole variable domain DAGVTQSPTHLIKTRGQQVTLRCSPKSGHDTVSWYQQALGQGPQFIFQYYEEEERQRGNFPDRFSGHQFPNYSSELNVNALLLGDSALYLCASQTGFGTGELFFGEGSRLTVL.

The V gene is TRBV2, the J gene TRBJ2-1; 12 bases are shared with TRBD2. V lost 5 bases, J lost 15 bases, and 8 bases stayed unmatched. The CDR3 is 13 amino acids. The germline V gene encodes CDR1 SNHLY and CDR2 FYNNEI. In nucleotides, the CDR3 is TGTGCCAGCAGTCTAGCGGGGGGGCAGGTTGGGTTCTTC. It codes for CASSLAGGQVGFF.

The J gene is TRBJ2-7, the V gene TRBV7-9, with TRBD1 matching 9 bases. Germline V gives CDR1 SEHNR, CDR2 FQNEAQ (reference sequence). This CDR3 region has 14 residues. Trimming removed 5 bases from V and 2 bases from J; junction bases left unmatched: 4. CDR3 region: CASSATGGPYEQYF. CDR3 bases: TGTGCCAGCAGCGCCACAGGGGGCCCCTACGAGCAGTACTTC.

This sequence joins TRBV28 and TRBJ1-1, with D possibly TRBD1 on 6 matching bases. Germline V gives CDR1 MDHEN, CDR2 SYDVKM. V was shortened by 4 bases and J by 4 bases, with 16 bases between the two germline ends. The CDR3 sequence is 15 residues long. The CDR3, as DNA: TGTGCCAGCAGTTCCCCGGGGATAGGGGGCACTGAAGCTTTCTTT. It is translated as CASSSPGIGGTEAFF.

The chain joins TRBV30 to TRBJ1-1; D call uncertain. V gave up 4 bases and J gave up 3 bases, with 12 bases separating them. The V gene's germline CDR1 is GTSNPN and CDR2 SVGIG (reference sequence). This CDR3 has 13 amino acids. The CDR3 DNA reads TGTGCCTGGAATGGGGTCGGGGACACTGAAGCTTTCTTT. Its translation: CAWNGVGDTEAFF.

This chain uses TRBV5-1 with TRBJ2-1; tentative D call: TRBD2 (6 bases). CDR1 and CDR2 from the germline V gene are SGHRS and YFSETQ. V gave up 6 bases and J gave up 2 bases, with 24 bases separating them. CDR3 size: 18 residues. CDR3 sequence (DNA): TGCGCCAGCACTCAGTATTCCAAGGGACTTCAACCCTACAATGAGCAGTTCTTC. Residues: CASTQYSKGLQPYNEQFF.

The gene calls are TRBV29-1 and TRBJ1-4, with D maybe TRBD1 (6 bases). Trimming shortened V by 1 base and J by 7 bases, and 10 bases separated the two germline ends. The germline gives CDR1 SQVTM, CDR2 ANQGSEA. This CDR3 region has 13 residues. CDR3 loop: CSVEGTEIEKLFF. The CDR3 DNA reads as TGCAGCGTTGAAGGGACAGAGATTGAAAAACTGTTTTTT. Full variable domain (remainder filled in from reference TRBV29-1 and TRBJ1-4): SAVISQKPSRDICQRGTSLTIQCQVDSQVTMMFWYRQQPGQSLTLIATANQGSEATYESGFVIDKFPISRPNLTFSTLTVSNMSPEDSSIYLCSVEGTEIEKLFFGSGTQLSVL.

The chain is built from TRBV6-5 and TRBJ1-2, with 9 positions matching TRBD1. The CDR3 spans 14 residues. Germline CDR1 MNHEY, CDR2 SVGAGI. Trimming removed 5 bases from V and 4 bases from J; junction bases left unmatched: 5. Here the CDR3 DNA reads TGTGCCAGCAGTCTACAGGGGGCCTCCTATGGCTACACCTTC. Translated: CASSLQGASYGYTF.

The V gene is TRBV5-1, the J gene TRBJ2-7; TRBD1 might be the D (6 bases). Trimming stripped 2 bases from V and 6 bases from J, with 21 bases between. The CDR3 sequence is 16 residues long. Per the germline V gene, CDR1 is SGHRS and CDR2 is YFSETQ. CDR3: CASSFLQGSGVGEQYF. Written as DNA, the CDR3 is TGCGCCAGCAGCTTTCTACAGGGATCTGGTGTCGGCGAGCAGTACTTC. Variable domain in full (rest from reference TRBV5-1 and TRBJ2-7): KAGVTQTPRYLIKTRGQQVTLSCSPISGHRSVSWYQQTPGQGLQFLFEYFSETQRNKGNFPGRFSGRQFSNSRSEMNVSTLELGDSALYLCASSFLQGSGVGEQYFGPGTRLTVT.

The chain has TRBV7-2 and TRBJ1-1, with 9 nucleotides matching TRBD1. Germline-derived CDR1 and CDR2 are SGHTA and FQGNSA. Germline trimming cut 4 bases from V and 6 bases from J; bases unmatched to any gene: 6. CDR3 length: 14 amino acids. The CDR3: CASSSRTGVPEAFF. In DNA form, the CDR3 reads TGTGCCAGCAGCTCCCGGACAGGGGTCCCTGAAGCTTTCTTT.

This rearrangement joins TRBV7-9 to TRBJ1-2, with D maybe TRBD1 (6 bases). The V gene's germline CDR1 is SEHNR and CDR2 FQNEAQ (reference sequence). CDR3 size: 14 residues. V was clipped by 4 bases and J by 8 bases, with 17 bases between them. The CDR3 DNA reads TGTGCCAGCAGCTCATCTGGGGGGGGCGCGGGCTACACCTTC. Amino acid sequence: CASSSSGGGAGYTF.

A single count supports this clone. This sequence joins TRBV5-6 and TRBJ1-2, with D possibly being TRBD1 (6 bases). V lost 4 bases and J 5 bases, leaving 9 bases between the germline ends. The germline gives CDR1 SGHDT, CDR2 YYEEEE. This CDR3 has 12 residues. CDR3 coding DNA: TGTGCCAGCAGCCAAGGACAGTATGGCTACACCTTC. Residues: CASSQGQYGYTF.

This clone has only a few counts. The chain recombines TRBV19 with TRBJ2-3; 8 bases are shared with TRBD1. The V gene's germline CDR1 is LNHDA and CDR2 SQIVND (reference sequence). The V gene end was trimmed by 1 base and the J gene end by 3 bases; junction bases not matched to a gene: 12. The CDR3 spans 18 residues. This chain's CDR3 is CASSIAGQGFSITDTQYF. The CDR3 DNA sequence: TGTGCCAGTAGTATAGCTGGACAGGGCTTTTCAATTACAGATACGCAGTATTTT.

CDR3 residues: CSVEGGGYTF. CDR3 in DNA: TGCAGCGTTGAGGGGGGAGGCTACACCTTC. V and J are TRBV29-1 and TRBJ1-2; maybe TRBD1 (5 bases). Germline V gene data show CDR1 as SQVTM and CDR2 as ANQGSEA. CDR3 length equals 10 residues. Trimming took 3 bases from V and 8 from J, leaving 7 bases between them.

J is TRBJ2-3 and V is TRBV5-1; tentatively, D is TRBD1 (5 bases). The V end was cut by 0 bases, the J end by 4 bases, with 15 bases between. The germline gives CDR1 SGHRS, CDR2 YFSETQ. CDR3 size: 16 residues. The CDR3 sequence is CASSLAVGRDSDTQYF. The CDR3 bases are TGCGCCAGCAGCTTGGCCGTCGGCAGGGATTCAGATACGCAGTATTTT. The entire variable domain, with the rest obtained from reference TRBV5-1 and TRBJ2-3, is as follows: KAGVTQTPRYLIKTRGQQVTLSCSPISGHRSVSWYQQTPGQGLQFLFEYFSETQRNKGNFPGRFSGRQFSNSRSEMNVSTLELGDSALYLCASSLAVGRDSDTQYFGPGTRLTVL.

The genes are TRBV14 and TRBJ1-4; weak D call: TRBD1 (5 bases). Germline CDR1 is SGHDN and CDR2 is FVKESK. This CDR3 contains 19 residues. Trimming cost V 0 bases and J 0 bases, with 17 bases left between them. In nucleotides, the CDR3 is TGTGCCAGCAGCCAAGAGATCGCAGGGAGGTTTGCAACTAATGAAAAACTGTTTTTT. This sequence encodes CASSQEIAGRFATNEKLFF.

The rearrangement links TRBV10-1 to TRBJ2-1; 7 bases align to TRBD2. This CDR3 is built from 16 residues. V gave up 4 bases and J gave up 4 bases; unmatched junction bases: 10. The germline gives CDR1 WNHNN, CDR2 SYGVQD (reference sequence). CDR3 DNA: TGCGCCAGCAGTGGCCAGGGTGGCGGGGGATACAATGAGCAGTTCTTC. As protein: CASSGQGGGGYNEQFF.

This clone was detected only a few times. The rearrangement joins TRBV7-8 to TRBJ1-5; D gene uncertain. The germline gives CDR1 SGHVS, CDR2 FQNEAQ. V lost 5 bases to trimming and J lost 0 bases, with 11 bases between them. This CDR3 contains 15 residues. CDR3 sequence: CASSPRRVSNQPQHF. The DNA for the CDR3 is TGTGCCAGCAGCCCGCGCCGGGTTAGCAATCAGCCCCAGCATTTT.

The V gene is TRBV6-1, the J gene TRBJ2-1; 8 nucleotides align to TRBD1. The CDR3 covers 14 residues. Trimming took 3 bases from V and 15 from J; bases not matched to a gene: 13. Looked up from germline, CDR1 is MNHNS and CDR2 is SASEGT. CDR3 bases: TGTGCCAGCAGTGACCGACAGGGGCGGGATTCGGGGTTCTTC. Protein product: CASSDRQGRDSGFF.